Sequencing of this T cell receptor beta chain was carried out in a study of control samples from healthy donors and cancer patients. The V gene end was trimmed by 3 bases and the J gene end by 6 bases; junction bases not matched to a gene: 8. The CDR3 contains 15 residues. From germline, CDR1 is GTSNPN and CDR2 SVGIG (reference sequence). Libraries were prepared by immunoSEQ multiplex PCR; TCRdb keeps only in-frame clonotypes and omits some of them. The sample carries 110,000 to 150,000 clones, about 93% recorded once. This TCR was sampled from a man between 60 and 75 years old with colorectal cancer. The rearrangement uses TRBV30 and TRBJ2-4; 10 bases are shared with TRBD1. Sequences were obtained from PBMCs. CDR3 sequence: CAWSDTGQGGNIQYF. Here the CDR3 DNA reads TGTGCCTGGAGCGACACCGGACAGGGGGGAAACATTCAGTACTTC.